Shown below are 13 T cell receptor beta chains from a single sample sequenced in a study of T-cell reconstitution after alpha-beta-depleted transplantation in children. Unique molecular identifiers tagged the TCRbeta library. In TCRdb, the PCR reads were re-called with MiXCR into one record per CDR3 protein. The data hold 490,000 or so distinct CDR3 sequences, with about 10% observed a single time. The material was PBMCs, obtained before TCRalphabeta/CD19-depleted stem cell transplant. These receptors all stem from a child aged 2-15 years with inherited bone marrow failure, due to receive a stem cell transplant.

This clonotype has at least ten counts. V gene TRBV12-3 or TRBV12-4 combines with J gene TRBJ2-7; 9 bases are a match to TRBD2. This CDR3 contains 14 residues. V shed 5 bases, J shed 3 bases, and the junction held 5 bases outside the gene matches. The CDR3 region is CASSKAGGLYEQYF. DNA of the CDR3: TGTGCCAGCAGTAAAGCGGGAGGACTCTACGAGCAGTACTTC.

This sequence joins TRBV7-2 and TRBJ2-1, with a weak D call TRBD2 (7 bases). The V and J ends lost 8 bases and 2 bases respectively, with 13 bases between them. The CDR3 has 14 amino acids. Per germline, CDR1 SGHTA and CDR2 FQGNSA. CDR3 region: CASGGGAAYNEQFF. CDR3 DNA: TGTGCCAGCGGGGGGGGGGCAGCCTACAATGAGCAGTTCTTC. Supplemented by reference TRBV7-2 and TRBJ2-1, the full variable domain reads GAGVSQSPSNKVTEKGKDVELRCDPISGHTALYWYRQSLGQGLEFLIYFQGNSAPDKSGLPSDRFSAERTGGSVSTLTIQRTQQEDSAVYLCASGGGAAYNEQFFGPGTRLTVL.

This clonotype was detected a few times. CDR3 sequence reads: CSARDQAYLSYEQYF. The CDR3 DNA sequence: TGCAGTGCTAGAGATCAGGCCTACCTCTCCTACGAGCAGTACTTC. The chain combines TRBV20-1 with TRBJ2-7, with no clear D. Looked up from germline, CDR1 is DFQATT and CDR2 is SNEGSKA (reference sequence). The CDR3 is 15 amino acids. V lost 0 bases and J 0 bases, leaving 12 bases between the germline ends.

This clonotype was observed many times. V gene TRBV29-1 combines with J gene TRBJ2-5, with D possibly matching TRBD1 (6 bases). CDR1 is SQVTM, CDR2 ANQGSEA, per germline. CDR3 length equals 15 residues. V shed 7 bases and J shed 2 bases, with 20 bases lying between them. CDR3 in DNA: TGCAGCGCCCGGTCCTACAGGGCTATGCAAGAGACCCAGTACTTC. As protein: CSARSYRAMQETQYF.

This clonotype was found once. This chain joins TRBV10-1 and TRBJ2-1, with TRBD2 identical over 13 bases. CDR1 and CDR2 (germline): WNHNN, SYGVQD (reference sequence). This CDR3 spans 18 amino acids. With V trimmed by 0 bases and J by 1 base, 3 bases remained unmatched. The CDR3 is CASSESTSGRASYNEQFF. DNA for the CDR3: TGCGCCAGCAGTGAGTCAACTAGCGGGAGGGCATCCTACAATGAGCAGTTCTTC.

The chain carries TRBV20-1 and TRBJ2-1; 9 positions match TRBD2. Trimming took 3 bases from V and 3 from J; bases not matched to a gene: 9. Germline CDR1 reads DFQATT; CDR2 reads SNEGSKA (reference sequence). The CDR3 spans 16 residues. CDR3 protein: CSARKVAGAHYNEQFF. The CDR3 nucleotides read TGCAGTGCTAGGAAAGTAGCGGGAGCGCACTACAATGAGCAGTTCTTC.

This clonotype was detected many times. V usage is TRBV10-3 and J usage is TRBJ2-1; D is perhaps TRBD1 (5 bases). This CDR3 has 13 residues. The germline V and J ends were trimmed by 2 bases and 8 bases, with 10 bases remaining between them. Germline CDR1 reads ENHRY; CDR2 reads SYGVKD. CDR3 protein: CAISEQRTHEQFF. The CDR3 DNA reads TGTGCCATCAGTGAGCAGAGGACACATGAGCAGTTCTTC.

This clonotype was counted at least ten times. The CDR3 nucleotides are TGTGCCACCAGTGATCGGGGGCCCTCCTACAATGAGCAGTTCTTC. Translation: CATSDRGPSYNEQFF. The rearrangement joins TRBV24-1 to TRBJ2-1; D could derive from TRBD1 or TRBD2 (6 bases each). Germline V gene lookup returns CDR1 KGHDR and CDR2 SFDVKD. CDR3 length: 15 amino acids. V gave up 3 bases and J gave up 0 bases, with 8 bases separating them.

The chain recombines TRBV30 with TRBJ1-6; a weak D match, TRBD1 (5 bases). The V and J ends lost 1 base and 0 bases respectively, with 13 bases between them. This CDR3 has 17 amino acids. Germline CDR1 GTSNPN, CDR2 SVGIG (reference sequence). The CDR3, as DNA: TGTGCCTGGAGTGAAAAAGGGACCAGCTCCTATAATTCACCCCTCCACTTT. This sequence encodes CAWSEKGTSSYNSPLHF.

Ten or more counts support this clonotype. The gene calls are TRBV7-9 and TRBJ2-1; unclear D gene. Trimming left V 0 bases short and J 4 bases short, with 10 bases between. CDR1 is SEHNR, CDR2 FQNEAQ, per germline (reference sequence). This CDR3 spans 15 amino acids. The CDR3 nucleotides are TGTGCCAGCAGCTTAGCGCTTCCAGCTTACAATGAGCAGTTCTTC. Encoded protein: CASSLALPAYNEQFF.

This clonotype was seen ten or more times. The chain recombines TRBV20-1 with TRBJ2-7; tentative D call: TRBD2 (5 bases). Germline CDR1 reads DFQATT; CDR2 reads SNEGSKA (reference sequence). This CDR3 spans 16 amino acids. Trimming removed 1 base at V and 5 bases at J, with 21 bases between. The CDR3 DNA reads as TGCAGTGCTAGAGTCACACCCCAGGACTCCTTCGACGAGCAGTACTTC. Protein: CSARVTPQDSFDEQYF.

This clonotype was seen ten or more times. The chain couples TRBV29-1 to TRBJ1-1; D not certain. This CDR3 spans 12 amino acids. The germline gives CDR1 SQVTM, CDR2 ANQGSEA. V was cut by 2 bases and J by 0 bases, with 4 bases left in between. In DNA, the CDR3 is TGCAGCGTTGAACCAATGAACACTGAAGCTTTCTTT. This sequence encodes CSVEPMNTEAFF.

This clonotype was seen ten or more times. The V and J genes are TRBV27 and TRBJ2-5; possible D gene TRBD2, 6 bases. Trimming pared 4 bases from V and 5 bases from J, leaving 14 bases between. This CDR3 region has 14 residues. Germline V gives CDR1 MNHEY, CDR2 SMNVEV (reference sequence). DNA of the CDR3: TGTGCCAGCAGTTCCGTCGGGGGATTGGAGACCCAGTACTTC. It encodes CASSSVGGLETQYF.